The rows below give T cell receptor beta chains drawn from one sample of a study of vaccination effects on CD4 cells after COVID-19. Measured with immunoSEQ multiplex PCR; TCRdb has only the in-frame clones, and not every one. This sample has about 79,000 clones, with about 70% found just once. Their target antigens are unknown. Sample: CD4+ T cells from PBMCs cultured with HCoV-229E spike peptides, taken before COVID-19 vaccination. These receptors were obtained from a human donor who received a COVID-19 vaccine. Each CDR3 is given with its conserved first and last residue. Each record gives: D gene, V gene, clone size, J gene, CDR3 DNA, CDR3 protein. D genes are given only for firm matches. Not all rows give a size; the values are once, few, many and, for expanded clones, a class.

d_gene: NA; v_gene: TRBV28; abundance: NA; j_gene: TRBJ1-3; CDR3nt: TGTGCCAGCAGTTTGTTAGGTGGAAACACCATATATTTT; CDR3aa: CASSLLGGNTIYF
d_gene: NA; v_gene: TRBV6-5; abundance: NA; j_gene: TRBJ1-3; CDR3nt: TGTGCCAGCAGACCCACAGGGTCTGGTGGAAACACCATATATTTT; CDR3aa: CASRPTGSGGNTIYF
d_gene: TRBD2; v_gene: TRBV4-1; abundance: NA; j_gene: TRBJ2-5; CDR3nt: TGCGCCAGCAGCCAAGTGGCGGGGGAAGGGGCCCAGTACTTC; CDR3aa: CASSQVAGEGAQYF
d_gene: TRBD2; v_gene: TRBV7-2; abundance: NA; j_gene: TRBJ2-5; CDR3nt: TGTGCCAGCAGCTCCCTCTGGCGGGGGGGCCCTGACCCCGAGACCCAGTACTTC; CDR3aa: CASSSLWRGGPDPETQYF
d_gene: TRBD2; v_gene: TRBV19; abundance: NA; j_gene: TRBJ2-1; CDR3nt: TGTGCCAGTAGTATTGAACTAGCGGGGGCTAATTCCTACAATGAGCAGTTCTTC; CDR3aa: CASSIELAGANSYNEQFF
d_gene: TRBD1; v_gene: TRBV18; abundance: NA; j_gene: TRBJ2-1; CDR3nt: TGTGCCAGCTCACAGGACAGGGCGGGTGAGCAGTTCTTC; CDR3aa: CASSQDRAGEQFF
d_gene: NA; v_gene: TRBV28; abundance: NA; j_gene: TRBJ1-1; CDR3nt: TGTGCCAGCAGCTCGCTAGAAGCTTTCTTT; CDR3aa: CASSSLEAFF
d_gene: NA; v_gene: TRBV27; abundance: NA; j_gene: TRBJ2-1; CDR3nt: TGTGCCAGCCCGATAAGAGGGTCACATGAGCAGTTCTTC; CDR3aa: CASPIRGSHEQFF
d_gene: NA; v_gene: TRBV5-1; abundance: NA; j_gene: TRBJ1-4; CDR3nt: TGCGCCAGCAGGCGGGACACTAATGAAAAACTGTTTTTT; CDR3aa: CASRRDTNEKLFF
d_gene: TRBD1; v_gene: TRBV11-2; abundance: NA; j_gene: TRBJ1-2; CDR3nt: TGTGCCAGCAGCTCCCAGGGGGCGGGCTATGGCTACACCTTC; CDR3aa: CASSSQGAGYGYTF
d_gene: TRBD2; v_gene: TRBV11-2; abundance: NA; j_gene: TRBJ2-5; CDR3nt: TGTGCCAGCAGCTATCTAGCGGGGGAGGTAGAGACCCAGTACTTC; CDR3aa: CASSYLAGEVETQYF
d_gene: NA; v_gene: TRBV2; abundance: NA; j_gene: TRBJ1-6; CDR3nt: TGTGCCAGCAGTGAGCGAGACAGCTCCTATAATTCACCCCTCCACTTT; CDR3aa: CASSERDSSYNSPLHF
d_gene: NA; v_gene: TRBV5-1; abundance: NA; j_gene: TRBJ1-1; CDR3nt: TGCGCCAGCAGCGTCCGGGTCCAGGGGACTGAAGCTTTCTTT; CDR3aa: CASSVRVQGTEAFF
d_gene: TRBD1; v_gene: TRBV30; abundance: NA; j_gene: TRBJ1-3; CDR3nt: TGTGCCTGGGCGGGACAGGGAAACACCATATATTTT; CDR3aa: CAWAGQGNTIYF
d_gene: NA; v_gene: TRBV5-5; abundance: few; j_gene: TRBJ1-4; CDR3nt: TGTGCCAGCAGCACTTGGAGTCTGGGGGCAGAAAAACTGTTTTTT; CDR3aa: CASSTWSLGAEKLFF
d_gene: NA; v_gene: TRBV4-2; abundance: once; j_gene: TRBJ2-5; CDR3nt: TGTGCCAGCAGCCAAGACCCCGGCCAAGAGACCCAGTACTTC; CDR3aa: CASSQDPGQETQYF
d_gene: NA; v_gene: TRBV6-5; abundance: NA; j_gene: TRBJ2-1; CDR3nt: TGTGCCAGCACGAGCAGGTCCAACGGGGGTAATGAGCAGTTCTTC; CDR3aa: CASTSRSNGGNEQFF
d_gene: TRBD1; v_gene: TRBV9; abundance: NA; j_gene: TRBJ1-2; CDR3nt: TGTGCCAGCAGCGTTGAGGGGGCGTATGGCTACACCTTC; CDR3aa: CASSVEGAYGYTF
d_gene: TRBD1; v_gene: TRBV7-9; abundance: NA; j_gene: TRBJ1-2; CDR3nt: TGTGCCAGCAGCTTATTTTCTTCCGACAGGGGAGAGGGCTACACCTTC; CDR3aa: CASSLFSSDRGEGYTF
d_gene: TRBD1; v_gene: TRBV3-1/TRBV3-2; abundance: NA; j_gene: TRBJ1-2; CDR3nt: TGTGCCAGCAGCCATCGGACAGGGACATATGGCTACACCTTC; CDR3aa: CASSHRTGTYGYTF
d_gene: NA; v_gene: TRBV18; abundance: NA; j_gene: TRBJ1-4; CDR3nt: TGTGCCAGCTCACAAAGGGGGTCCTCTAATGAAAAACTGTTTTTT; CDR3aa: CASSQRGSSNEKLFF
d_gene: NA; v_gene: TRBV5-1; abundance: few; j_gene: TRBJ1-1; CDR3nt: TGCGCCAGCAGCTCCGATGGGGGGTTCACTGAAGCTTTCTTT; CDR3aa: CASSSDGGFTEAFF
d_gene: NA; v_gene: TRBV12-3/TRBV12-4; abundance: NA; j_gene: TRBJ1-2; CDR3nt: TGTGCCAGCAGTTTATGGGGTTCCTATGGCTACACCTTC; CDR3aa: CASSLWGSYGYTF
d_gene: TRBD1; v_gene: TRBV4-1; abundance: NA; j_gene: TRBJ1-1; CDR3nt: TGCGCCAGCAGCCAAGGGGACCGGGACAGGGGTTTAGCTTTCTTT; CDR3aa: CASSQGDRDRGLAFF
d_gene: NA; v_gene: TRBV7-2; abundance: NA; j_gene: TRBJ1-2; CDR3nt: TGTGCCAGCAGCTTAGGTTTAGGGGAAGACTATGGCTACACCTTC; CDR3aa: CASSLGLGEDYGYTF
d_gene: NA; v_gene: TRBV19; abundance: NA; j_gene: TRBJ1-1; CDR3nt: TGTGCCAGTAGCCCCAAGGGGGGGAGAAAGAAGAACACTGAAGCTTTCTTT; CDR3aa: CASSPKGGRKKNTEAFF
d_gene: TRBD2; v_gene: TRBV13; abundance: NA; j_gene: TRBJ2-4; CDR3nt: TGTGCCAGCAGCTTAGGGTACGAGCGGGGGGGACAATTAGCCAAAAACATTCAGTACTTC; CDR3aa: CASSLGYERGGQLAKNIQYF
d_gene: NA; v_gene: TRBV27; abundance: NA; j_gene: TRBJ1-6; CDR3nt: TGTGCCAGCAGTGACCGGGCGAACAATTCACCCCTCCACTTT; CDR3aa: CASSDRANNSPLHF
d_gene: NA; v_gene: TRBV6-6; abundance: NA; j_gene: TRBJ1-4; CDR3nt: TGTGCCAGCATTCGGGACTCTTCCTTCGGGGAAAAACTGTTTTTT; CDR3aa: CASIRDSSFGEKLFF
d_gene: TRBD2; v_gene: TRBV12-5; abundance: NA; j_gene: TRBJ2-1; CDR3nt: TGTGCTAGTGGTAGAAGCGGGGGGGATGAGCAGTTCTTC; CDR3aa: CASGRSGGDEQFF
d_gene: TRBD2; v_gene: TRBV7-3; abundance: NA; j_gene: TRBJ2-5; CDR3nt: TGTGCCAGCAGCTTGAGCGGGGGGGCCGGCGAGACCCAGTACTTC; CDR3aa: CASSLSGGAGETQYF
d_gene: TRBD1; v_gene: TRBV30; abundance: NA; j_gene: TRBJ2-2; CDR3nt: TGTGCCTGGAGTGTACAGGGGGACGTCACCGGGGAGCTGTTTTTT; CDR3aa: CAWSVQGDVTGELFF
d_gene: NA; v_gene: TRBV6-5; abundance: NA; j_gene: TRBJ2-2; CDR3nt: TGTGCCAGCAGTTACTCGATAATCGGGGTCGGGAGGGAGCTGTTTTTT; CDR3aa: CASSYSIIGVGRELFF
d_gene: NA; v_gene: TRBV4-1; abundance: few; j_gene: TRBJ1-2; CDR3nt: TGCGCCAGCAGCCAAGATCGGCAGGTGTCTGGCTACACCTTC; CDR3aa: CASSQDRQVSGYTF
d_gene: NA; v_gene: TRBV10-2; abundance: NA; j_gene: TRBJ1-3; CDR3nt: TGCGCCAGCAGAGGGAGGGTCGGAGGCCTCTCTGGAAACACCATATATTTT; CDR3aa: CASRGRVGGLSGNTIYF
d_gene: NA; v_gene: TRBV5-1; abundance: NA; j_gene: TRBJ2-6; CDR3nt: TGCGCCAGCAGCTTGTCGGTGGGCGCTGGGGCCAACGTCCTGACTTTC; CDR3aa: CASSLSVGAGANVLTF
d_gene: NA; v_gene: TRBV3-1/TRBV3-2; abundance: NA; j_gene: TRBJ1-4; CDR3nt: TGTGCCAGCAGTCGAAGGGGGTCTAATGAAAAACTGTTTTTT; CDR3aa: CASSRRGSNEKLFF
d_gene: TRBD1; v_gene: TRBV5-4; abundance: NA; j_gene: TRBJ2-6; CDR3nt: TGTGCCAGCAGCCAGGACAGGGGGTTAGCTGGGGCCAACGTCCTGACTTTC; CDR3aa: CASSQDRGLAGANVLTF
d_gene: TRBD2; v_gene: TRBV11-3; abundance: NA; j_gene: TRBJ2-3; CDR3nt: TGTGCCAGCAGTTTCGGGAGGAGCACAGATACGCAGTATTTT; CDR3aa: CASSFGRSTDTQYF
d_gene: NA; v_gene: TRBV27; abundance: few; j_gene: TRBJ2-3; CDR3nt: TGTGCCAGCAGGGCCAGGGCCTCCACAGATACGCAGTATTTT; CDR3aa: CASRARASTDTQYF
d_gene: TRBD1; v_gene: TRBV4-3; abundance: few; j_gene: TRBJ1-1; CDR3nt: TGCGCCAGCAGCCAAGATGGCCGACAGGGGAACACTGAAGCTTTCTTT; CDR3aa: CASSQDGRQGNTEAFF
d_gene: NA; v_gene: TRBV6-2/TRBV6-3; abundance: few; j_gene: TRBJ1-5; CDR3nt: TGTGCCAGCAGTTCGACAATGGGGAATCAGCCCCAGCATTTT; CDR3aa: CASSSTMGNQPQHF
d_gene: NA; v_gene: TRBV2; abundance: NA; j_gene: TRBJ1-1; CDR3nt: TGTGCCAGCAGTGAGGGCCCGCGGGAAGCTTTCTTT; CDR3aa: CASSEGPREAFF
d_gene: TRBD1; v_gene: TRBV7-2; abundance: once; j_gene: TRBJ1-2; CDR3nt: TGTGCCAGCAGCTTAGAGGTTTTGGCGGGACAGGGTCTCGGTGGCTACACCTTC; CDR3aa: CASSLEVLAGQGLGGYTF
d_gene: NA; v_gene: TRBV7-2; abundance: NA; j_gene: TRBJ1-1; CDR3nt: TGTGCCAGCAGCTTAGTTGCGATATCCCTTGACACTGAAGCTTTCTTT; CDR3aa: CASSLVAISLDTEAFF
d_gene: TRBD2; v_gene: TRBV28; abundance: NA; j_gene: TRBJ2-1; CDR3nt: TGTGCCAGCAGTTTAATGGGACTAGCGGGGGCCCATGAGCAGTTCTTC; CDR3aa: CASSLMGLAGAHEQFF
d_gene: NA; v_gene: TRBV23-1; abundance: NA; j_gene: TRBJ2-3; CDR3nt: TGCGCCAGCAGTCAATCGGGACCTCTCGCAGATACGCAGTATTTT; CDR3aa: CASSQSGPLADTQYF
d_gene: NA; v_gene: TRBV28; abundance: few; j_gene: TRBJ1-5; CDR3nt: TGTGCCAGCAATTCAGGGAGGTATCAGCCCCAGCATTTT; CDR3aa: CASNSGRYQPQHF
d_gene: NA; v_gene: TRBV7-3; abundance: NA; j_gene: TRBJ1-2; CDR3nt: TGTGCCAGCAGCCGGGGACCGTTGGCGGATGGCTACACCTTC; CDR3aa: CASSRGPLADGYTF
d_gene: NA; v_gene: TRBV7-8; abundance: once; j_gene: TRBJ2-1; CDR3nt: TGTGCCAGCAGAAAAGAGAGGGGCGGCAGAGAGGGCTACAATGAGCAGTTCTTC; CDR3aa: CASRKERGGREGYNEQFF
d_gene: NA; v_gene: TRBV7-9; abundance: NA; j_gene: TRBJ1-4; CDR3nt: TGTGCCAGCAGTATTCAGGGAGCAACTAATGAAAAACTGTTTTTT; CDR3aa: CASSIQGATNEKLFF
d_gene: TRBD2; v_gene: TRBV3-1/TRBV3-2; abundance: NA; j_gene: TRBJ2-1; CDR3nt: TGTGCCAGCAGCCCCCATAGCGGGGGAAATTGGAATGAGCAGTTCTTC; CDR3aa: CASSPHSGGNWNEQFF